A single sample gave rise to the 24 T cell receptor beta chains below, sequenced in a study of T cell responses to AZD1222 COVID-19 vaccine. Profiled with immunoSEQ multiplex PCR; TCRdb holds only in-frame clones, not every one. Among 95,000 to 150,000 clones listed, 88% were seen once. The material sequenced was peripheral blood, taken on day 0 of AZD1222 vaccination. These receptor sequences come from an adult in good health.

This clone has ten or more counts. The J gene is TRBJ1-6, the V gene TRBV18; 7 bases align to TRBD1. The V and J ends lost 8 bases and 7 bases, in that order; junction bases with no gene match: 8. Germline V gene lookup returns CDR1 KGHSH and CDR2 LQKENI. The CDR3 length is 14 residues. CDR3 coding DNA: TGTGCCAGCCAACGAGCAGGGGGGAATTCACCCCTCCACTTT. Its translation: CASQRAGGNSPLHF.

This clone has just one count. The chain uses TRBV28 and TRBJ1-5; perhaps TRBD1 as D (6 bases). CDR3 length: 14 amino acids. Germline CDR1 is MDHEN and CDR2 is SYDVKM. V was trimmed by 10 bases and J by 11 bases, leaving 24 bases between them. The CDR3 loop reads CATQPPETGRTQHF. CDR3 in DNA: TGTGCCACCCAGCCACCCGAAACAGGGAGGACCCAGCATTTT.

The V gene is TRBV12-3 or TRBV12-4, the J gene TRBJ1-1; D is perhaps TRBD1 (6 bases). Trimming stripped 6 bases from V and 4 bases from J, with 12 bases between. The CDR3 is made up of 13 amino acids. CDR3 coding DNA: TGTGCCAGCAGGAAAGGGGGGAGCACTGAAGCTTTCTTT. This translates into CASRKGGSTEAFF.

CDR3 sequence reads: CASSLDLRLVTDTQYF. The CDR3 DNA sequence: TGTGCCAGCAGTTTGGACCTCAGGCTCGTCACAGATACGCAGTATTTT. The rearrangement joins TRBV28 to TRBJ2-3, with D hard to call. There are 16 residues in the CDR3. The germline V and J ends were trimmed by 3 bases and 2 bases, with 15 bases remaining between them. The germline V gene encodes CDR1 MDHEN and CDR2 SYDVKM.

The V call is TRBV5-1, the J call TRBJ2-5, with D perhaps matching TRBD2 (6 bases). The CDR3 sequence is 14 residues long. V was pared by 2 bases and J by 4 bases, with 12 bases between. Germline V gene data show CDR1 as SGHRS and CDR2 as YFSETQ. This CDR3 is CASSLSMRGETQYF. CDR3 sequence (DNA): TGCGCCAGCAGCTTATCCATGCGGGGAGAGACCCAGTACTTC.

The chain links TRBV5-1 to TRBJ2-7; D is undetermined. The CDR3 runs to 12 residues. Germline CDR1 SGHRS, CDR2 YFSETQ. Trimming removed 6 bases from V and 12 bases from J, with 19 bases in between. CDR3 in DNA: TGCGCCAGCACCACCCAAGCGAAGTGTGCGTACTTC. As protein: CASTTQAKCAYF.

Only one count was recorded for this clone. DNA of the CDR3: TGTGCCAGCAGCAAAGCGCTTTCGGGGGGCGGTGAGCAGTACTTC. It encodes CASSKALSGGGEQYF. This rearrangement joins TRBV21-1 to TRBJ2-7; the DNA was not used to check the table's D call, TRBD2. TRBV21-1 is given as a pseudogene. The CDR3 length is 15 residues.

The V call is TRBV6-6, the J call TRBJ1-2; D is undetermined. V was trimmed by 4 bases and J by 5 bases, leaving 11 bases between them. Germline V gives CDR1 MNHNY, CDR2 SVGAGI (reference sequence). The CDR3 has 13 residues. The CDR3 loop is CASSSRGGYGYTF. CDR3 nucleotides: TGTGCCAGCAGTTCCAGAGGAGGGTATGGCTACACCTTC.

The chain joins TRBV3-1 (or the pseudogene TRBV3-2) to TRBJ1-1, with D uncertain. Trimming shortened V by 0 bases and J by 1 base, and 6 bases separated the two germline ends. The CDR3 covers 14 residues. Germline lookup yields CDR1 LGHDT and CDR2 YNNKEL (reference sequence). CDR3: CASSQEQENTEAFF. CDR3 nucleotides: TGTGCCAGCAGCCAAGAGCAGGAGAACACTGAAGCTTTCTTT.

The chain has TRBV19 and TRBJ1-2, with D perhaps TRBD1 (5 bases). CDR1 and CDR2 (germline): LNHDA, SQIVND (reference sequence). V lost 7 bases and J 5 bases, leaving 14 bases between the germline ends. The CDR3 contains 13 residues. The CDR3 loop is CASTPRVEYGYTF. CDR3 coding DNA: TGTGCCAGTACCCCCAGGGTGGAGTATGGCTACACCTTC.

The chain combines TRBV5-1 with TRBJ2-2; D unclear. Per the germline V gene, CDR1 is SGHRS and CDR2 is YFSETQ. The V end lost 6 bases, the J end lost 2 bases, and 11 bases lay between the germline ends. The CDR3 totals 14 residues. CDR3 nucleotide sequence: TGCGCCAGCATGAAGGGCTCCAACACCGGGGAGCTGTTTTTT. It translates to CASMKGSNTGELFF.

The chain is built from TRBV18 and TRBJ1-5; D not certain. V lost 3 bases to trimming and J lost 7 bases, with 16 bases between them. CDR1 KGHSH and CDR2 LQKENI come from the germline V gene. The CDR3 extends over 15 amino acids. CDR3 region: CASSPGIAAGQPQHF. The CDR3 DNA follows: TGTGCCAGCTCACCCGGGATCGCGGCCGGCCAGCCCCAGCATTTT.

V usage is TRBV29-1 and J usage is TRBJ2-5, with TRBD2 identical over 8 bases. This CDR3 has 13 residues. Germline V lookup: CDR1 SQVTM, CDR2 ANQGSEA. The trim removed 6 bases at V and 4 bases at J, leaving 7 bases unmatched. CDR3 coding DNA: TGCAGCGTCAGTCCGGGGGGGGGAGAGACCCAGTACTTC. Protein product: CSVSPGGGETQYF.

This rearrangement joins TRBV4-2 to TRBJ1-2, with TRBD1 matching over 9 bases. This CDR3 is 16 amino acids long. V trimming: 0 bases; J trimming: 8 bases; junction bases outside the gene matches: 10. CDR1 and CDR2 from the germline V gene are LGHNA and YNFKEQ. CDR3: CASSQEGQGGSGGYTF. Here the CDR3 DNA reads TGTGCCAGCAGCCAAGAGGGACAGGGAGGTTCGGGCGGCTACACCTTC.

The V gene is TRBV2, the J gene TRBJ1-3, with unresolved D. Trimming took off 1 base at V and 0 bases at J, with 7 bases between the two ends. Looked up from germline, CDR1 is SNHLY and CDR2 is FYNNEI. CDR3 length: 15 residues. Here the CDR3 reads CASSEGPRSGNTIYF. CDR3 nucleotides: TGTGCCAGCAGTGAAGGGCCGCGCTCTGGAAACACCATATATTTT.

The chain carries TRBV6-1 and TRBJ1-6; D not certain. Germline V CDR1 and CDR2: MNHNS, SASEGT. The CDR3 is 16 amino acids. Trimming removed 2 bases from V and 10 bases from J, with 18 bases in between. CDR3 sequence: CASSEYGEGPGSPLHF. The CDR3 nucleotides are TGTGCCAGCAGTGAATACGGGGAAGGGCCGGGGTCACCCCTCCACTTT.

The rearrangement links TRBV19 to TRBJ1-2, with a possible D match to TRBD1 (5 bases). This CDR3 is built from 14 residues. Between the trimmed V and J ends, which lost 7 bases and 0 bases, there was a span of 12 bases. Per germline, CDR1 LNHDA and CDR2 SQIVND (reference sequence). The DNA of the CDR3 is TGTGCCAGTAAGAAGTCGGACACTAACTATGGCTACACCTTC. Protein product: CASKKSDTNYGYTF.

The rearrangement links TRBV2 to TRBJ1-5; no clear D. Germline loops: CDR1 SNHLY, CDR2 FYNNEI. With 4 bases removed from V and 4 bases from J, the gap between germline ends came to 8 bases. The CDR3 consists of 13 residues. CDR3 in amino acids: CASSGHPNQPQHF. The CDR3 bases are TGTGCCAGCAGTGGGCACCCAAATCAGCCCCAGCATTTT. The full variable domain, with the rest looked up from reference TRBV2 and TRBJ1-5, is EPEVTQTPSHQVTQMGQEVILRCVPISNHLYFYWYRQILGQKVEFLVSFYNNEISEKSEIFDDQFSVERPDGSNFTLKIRSTKLEDSAMYFCASSGHPNQPQHFGDGTRLSIL.

The chain couples TRBV5-6 to TRBJ2-6; weak D call: TRBD1 (6 bases). Germline V gives CDR1 SGHDT, CDR2 YYEEEE. Trimming stripped 3 bases from V and 0 bases from J, with 7 bases between. The CDR3 is made up of 15 amino acids. The CDR3 loop reads CASSSDSSGANVLTF. CDR3 nucleotide sequence: TGTGCCAGCAGCTCGGACAGCTCTGGGGCCAACGTCCTGACTTTC.

The chain combines TRBV21-1 with TRBJ1-5; the D call of TRBD1 is as the table states it, not checked on the DNA. TRBV21-1 is a documented pseudogene. CDR3 length: 14 residues. In nucleotides, the CDR3 is TGTGCCGGCGGACAGGGCTCGGGCAATCAGCCCCAGCATTTT. Protein product: CAGGQGSGNQPQHF.

This chain links TRBV2 with TRBJ2-1; 12 bases are shared with TRBD1. The trim removed 3 bases at V and 14 bases at J, leaving 8 bases unmatched. Germline V gene data show CDR1 as SNHLY and CDR2 as FYNNEI. CDR3 length: 14 amino acids. This chain's CDR3 is CASSDLIGTGGKFF. For the CDR3, the DNA is TGTGCCAGCAGTGATCTGATTGGGACAGGGGGCAAGTTCTTC.

This clone came up once. The V gene is TRBV4-3, the J gene TRBJ1-1, with D possibly TRBD1 on 5 matching bases. The length of the CDR3 is 15 residues. The ends were cut back, 1 base at V and 1 base at J, with 10 bases in the middle. Germline CDR1 is LGHNA and CDR2 is YSLEER. As DNA, the CDR3 is TGCGCCAGCAGCCAAGTTGAGGGGACGAACACTGAAGCTTTCTTT. Its protein product is CASSQVEGTNTEAFF.

The rearrangement links TRBV27 to TRBJ2-7, with a tentative D call TRBD2 (5 bases). V lost 8 bases, J lost 0 bases, and 14 bases lay in between. Germline loops: CDR1 MNHEY, CDR2 SMNVEV (reference sequence). CDR3 length: 14 residues. CDR3 nucleotides: TGTGCCAGCGGGCGAACTGGGAGCTCCTACGAGCAGTACTTC. The encoded protein is CASGRTGSSYEQYF.

The V and J genes are TRBV20-1 and TRBJ2-5; unclear D gene. Germline V gives CDR1 DFQATT, CDR2 SNEGSKA (reference sequence). The CDR3 is 11 amino acids. Trimming cost V 3 bases and J 6 bases, with 8 bases left between them. The CDR3 DNA reads as TGCAGTGCTAGCTTGATGCAGACCCAGTACTTC. It codes for CSASLMQTQYF.